This TCR beta chain was sequenced in a study of blood T cell repertoires in COVID-19. The overall study: The United States, Italy and Spain were the sources of the acute and convalescent COVID-19 samples. The analysed material was cDNA or gDNA that came from T cells, B-cell-depleted T cells, or PBMCs.

This CDR3 contains 17 residues. Per the germline V gene, CDR1 is MGHRA and CDR2 is YSYEKL. The V gene lost 1 base and the J gene lost 0 bases, with 13 bases spanning the gap. Authors' data handling: Reference gene primer amplification gave estimated nucleated cell counts. Assay used: immunoSEQ multiplex PCR; TCRdb lists only in-frame clones, some missing. The V and J calls and clone size were taken over from that table, and D and trimming were inferred from the DNA. The sample yields roughly 410,000 clones, approximately 90% seen once. It was during active infection that Seattle patients were enrolled and then longitudinally followed.

This rearrangement joins TRBV4-1 to TRBJ1-3; D not resolved. This clonotype originated in a middle-aged woman with COVID-19, enrolled during active disease. Sequencing used peripheral blood. Here the CDR3 reads CASSQGARGLSGNTIYF. The CDR3 DNA sequence: TGCGCCAGCAGCCAAGGAGCTCGAGGGCTCTCTGGAAACACCATATATTTT.